This T cell receptor beta chain was sequenced for a study of blood T cell repertoires in COVID-19. Germline values: CDR1 SEHNR, CDR2 FQNEAQ (reference sequence). The CDR3 runs to 14 residues. Trimming left V 2 bases short and J 4 bases short, with 11 bases between. Clones were read by immunoSEQ multiplex PCR, and TCRdb kept only the in-frame ones, dropping some. The sample lists about 270,000 clones; approximately 77% were seen once. The chain uses TRBV7-9 and TRBJ1-1; D gene ambiguous. Material for sequencing was peripheral blood. This receptor was obtained from a woman younger than 30 with acute or convalescent COVID-19. The CDR3 nucleotides read TGTGCCAGCAGCTTAAACAGTATCCCCACTGAAGCTTTCTTT. It specifies CASSLNSIPTEAFF. Drawing the rest from reference TRBV7-9 and TRBJ1-1, the complete variable domain is DTGVSQNPRHKITKRGQNVTFRCDPISEHNRLYWYRQTLGQGPEFLTYFQNEAQLEKSRLLSDRFSAERPKGSFSTLEIQRTEQGDSAMYLCASSLNSIPTEAFFGQGTRLTVV.